The 28 T cell receptor beta chains reported below all come from one sample, sequenced in a study of TIL therapy for anti-PD-1-resistant metastatic lung cancer. As to time point: pre-treatment sample, taken before nivolumab and TIL therapy. This was the immunoSEQ v3 assay. TCRdb's table, derived via immunoSEQ multiplex PCR, lists solely in-frame clones and lacks some. Here the sample spans about 60,000 clones, around 86% being singletons. The sample in question was blood, obtained at baseline. These TCRs come from a person aged 25 to 79 with non-small cell lung cancer.

The chain recombines TRBV6-5 with TRBJ1-3; D unresolved. Trimming took 8 bases from V and 1 from J, leaving 9 bases between them. This CDR3 has 13 residues. CDR1 and CDR2 from the germline V gene are MNHEY and SVGAGI. CDR3 in amino acids: CASLGRSGNTIYF. CDR3 nucleotides: TGTGCCAGCCTGGGCAGATCTGGAAACACCATATATTTT.

J is TRBJ2-7 and V is TRBV2; TRBD2 aligns across 9 bases. Germline values: CDR1 SNHLY, CDR2 FYNNEI. With V trimmed by 1 base and J by 4 bases, 5 bases remained unmatched. This CDR3 contains 15 residues. CDR3 DNA sequence: TGTGCCAGCAGTGAAGTCGCGGGAGGGCCTTACGAGCAGTACTTC. Its translation is CASSEVAGGPYEQYF.

This clone was found a few times. This chain links TRBV12-3 or TRBV12-4 with TRBJ1-5; D ambiguous. The CDR3 contains 13 residues. With 5 bases removed from V and 2 bases from J, the gap between germline ends came to 7 bases. The CDR3 is CASSIFGNQPQHF. For the CDR3, the DNA is TGTGCCAGCAGTATCTTCGGCAATCAGCCCCAGCATTTT.

The rearrangement links TRBV6-5 to TRBJ2-3, with 7 bases lining up with TRBD1. The germline V gene encodes CDR1 MNHEY and CDR2 SVGAGI. This CDR3 has 15 residues. The V segment lost 6 bases and the J segment 3 bases; nucleotides outside the gene matches: 9. This chain's CDR3 is CASSSPPRGTDTQYF. In nucleotides, the CDR3 is TGTGCCAGCAGCTCCCCCCCCAGGGGGACAGATACGCAGTATTTT.

V usage is TRBV5-1 and J usage is TRBJ1-4; D not certain. The V gene lost 4 bases and the J gene lost 8 bases, with 18 bases spanning the gap. CDR1 SGHRS and CDR2 YFSETQ come from the germline V gene. The CDR3 is made up of 15 amino acids. The CDR3 loop is CASSLEGKRDEKLFF. CDR3 DNA: TGCGCCAGCAGCCTGGAGGGTAAACGAGACGAAAAACTGTTTTTT.

This chain joins TRBV3-1 (or the pseudogene TRBV3-2) and TRBJ2-1, with unresolved D. The CDR3 sequence is 12 residues long. Between the trimmed V and J ends, which lost 3 bases and 7 bases, there was a span of 7 bases. The germline V gene has CDR1 LGHDT and CDR2 YNNKEL (reference sequence). CDR3 residues: CASSQGRNEQFF. CDR3 nucleotide sequence: TGTGCCAGCAGCCAGGGCCGGAATGAGCAGTTCTTC.

The chain is built from TRBV20-1 and TRBJ2-3; 7 bases match TRBD2. The CDR3 has 15 residues. V lost 3 bases and J lost 0; bases outside the gene matches: 6. CDR1 and CDR2 from the germline V gene are DFQATT and SNEGSKA (reference sequence). CDR3: CSASWLAESTDTQYF. CDR3 nucleotide sequence: TGCAGTGCTAGTTGGCTAGCGGAAAGCACAGATACGCAGTATTTT.

V is TRBV9 and J is TRBJ2-5; 11 bases are shared with TRBD2. V shed 3 bases and J 5 bases; nucleotides not matched to a gene: 12. Germline V lookup: CDR1 SGDLS, CDR2 YYNGEE. This CDR3 has 17 amino acids. The DNA for the CDR3 is TGTGCCAGCAGCGATTATAGCGGGAGGGTTGGAATGGAGACCCAGTACTTC. Protein product: CASSDYSGRVGMETQYF.

The chain uses TRBV19 and TRBJ2-1; 10 positions match TRBD1. V lost 5 bases, J lost 3 bases, and 7 bases stayed unmatched. Germline CDR1 is LNHDA and CDR2 is SQIVND (reference sequence). This CDR3 has 16 residues. CDR3 region: CASSPGTGDLYNEQFF. The DNA for the CDR3 is TGTGCCAGTAGTCCAGGGACAGGGGACCTCTACAATGAGCAGTTCTTC.

The chain links TRBV6-5 to TRBJ2-1; 8 nucleotides agree with TRBD1. Germline CDR1 is MNHEY and CDR2 is SVGAGI. The CDR3 has 13 amino acids. Trimming cost V 8 bases and J 6 bases; bases outside gene matches: 6. CDR3 DNA: TGTGCCAGCCGTTTTGGGACAGGCAATGAGCAGTTCTTC. This codes for CASRFGTGNEQFF.

The chain joins TRBV11-2 to TRBJ2-1; 8 bases map to TRBD1. The germline V gene encodes CDR1 SGHAT and CDR2 FQNNGV. This CDR3 has 16 amino acids. V lost 4 bases, J lost 8 bases, and 13 bases stayed unmatched. CDR3 in amino acids: CASSSVRGRGVDEQFF. The CDR3, as DNA: TGTGCCAGCAGCTCCGTCAGGGGGCGGGGTGTGGATGAGCAGTTCTTC.

J is TRBJ2-3 and V is TRBV3-1 (or the pseudogene TRBV3-2), with D possibly being TRBD2 (6 bases). V lost 4 bases and J 6 bases, leaving 20 bases between the germline ends. The CDR3 runs to 16 residues. Germline CDR1 LGHDT, CDR2 YNNKEL (reference sequence). The CDR3 loop reads CASSLGTAMPVDTQYF. CDR3 DNA: TGTGCCAGCAGCCTCGGGACTGCTATGCCGGTGGATACGCAGTATTTT.

The chain links TRBV18 to TRBJ2-7; perhaps TRBD2 as D (5 bases). The CDR3 sequence is 15 residues long. Looked up from germline, CDR1 is KGHSH and CDR2 is LQKENI. Trimming stripped 2 bases from V and 3 bases from J, with 14 bases between. The CDR3 DNA sequence: TGTGCCAGCTCACCAGCTAGCTTTGAACTCTACGAGCAGTACTTC. Its translation: CASSPASFELYEQYF.

The chain recombines TRBV5-1 with TRBJ2-5; 8 nucleotides agree with TRBD2. This CDR3 comprises 16 residues. Germline CDR1 and CDR2: SGHRS and YFSETQ. After removal of 4 bases from V and 1 base from J, the junction contained 9 bases not matched to a gene. CDR3 sequence reads: CASSHPSGSVQETQYF. DNA of the CDR3: TGCGCCAGCAGCCATCCCAGCGGGAGCGTCCAAGAGACCCAGTACTTC.

The chain links TRBV7-9 to TRBJ1-2; TRBD1 might be the D (5 bases). V was pared by 5 bases and J by 8 bases, with 18 bases between. This CDR3 contains 14 residues. Per the germline V gene, CDR1 is SEHNR and CDR2 is FQNEAQ (reference sequence). The CDR3, as DNA: TGTGCCAGCAGCCGGGACCTGTTTCCCTACGGCTACACCTTC. This sequence encodes CASSRDLFPYGYTF. Filled out from reference TRBV7-9 and TRBJ1-2, the complete variable domain reads DTGVSQNPRHKITKRGQNVTFRCDPISEHNRLYWYRQTLGQGPEFLTYFQNEAQLEKSRLLSDRFSAERPKGSFSTLEIQRTEQGDSAMYLCASSRDLFPYGYTFGSGTRLTVV.

V and J are TRBV3-1 (or the pseudogene TRBV3-2) and TRBJ2-1; D may be TRBD1 (6 bases). Per the germline V gene, CDR1 is LGHDT and CDR2 is YNNKEL (reference sequence). The CDR3 has 12 amino acids. V was clipped by 4 bases and J by 13 bases, with 14 bases between them. This chain's CDR3 is CASSLSTGTQFF. In DNA, the CDR3 is TGTGCCAGCAGCCTATCGACAGGAACTCAGTTCTTC.

This clone was counted a single time. A read error may account for a junction end that differs from germline. CDR3 amino acids: CASSGAGLYF. The CDR3 nucleotides read TGTGCCAGCAGCGGGGCGGGACTGTACTTT. V usage is TRBV9 and J usage is TRBJ1-1; perhaps TRBD1 as D (5 bases). The CDR3 totals 10 residues. Germline lookup yields CDR1 SGDLS and CDR2 YYNGEE.

CDR3 protein: CASSQELDTDTQYF. CDR3 nucleotide sequence: TGTGCCAGCAGCCAAGAACTTGACACAGATACGCAGTATTTT. The chain links TRBV3-1 (or the pseudogene TRBV3-2) to TRBJ2-3; D gene ambiguous. Germline assignment: CDR1 LGHDT and CDR2 YNNKEL (reference sequence). V gave up 0 bases and J gave up 2 bases, with 6 bases separating them. This CDR3 region has 14 residues.

The chain employs TRBV3-1 (or the pseudogene TRBV3-2) and TRBJ2-4; no definite D call. The CDR3 sequence is 12 residues long. The V and J ends lost 4 bases and 6 bases respectively, with 7 bases between them. Germline V gene lookup returns CDR1 LGHDT and CDR2 YNNKEL (reference sequence). CDR3 residues: CASSRTTNIQYF. The CDR3 nucleotides are TGTGCCAGCAGCCGGACGACAAACATTCAGTACTTC.

The CDR3 DNA reads as TGTGCCAGCAGCTTAGAAAGACAGGGAGGCACTGAAGCTTTCTTT. Protein: CASSLERQGGTEAFF. This sequence joins TRBV11-2 and TRBJ1-1; TRBD1 matches 7 bases. CDR3 length: 15 amino acids. In germline, CDR1 is SGHAT, CDR2 FQNNGV. After removal of 0 bases from V and 4 bases from J, the junction contained 5 bases not matched to a gene.

This chain joins TRBV6-5 and TRBJ2-1, with 8 bases fitting TRBD2. The V gene's germline CDR1 is MNHEY and CDR2 SVGAGI. Losses at the gene ends were 10 bases for V and 6 bases for J; bases not matched to a gene: 11. This CDR3 has 14 amino acids. The CDR3 DNA is TGTGCCACGTCCCGGGGGGGCCTTGGCAATGAGCAGTTCTTC. Amino acid sequence: CATSRGGLGNEQFF.

The rearrangement joins TRBV19 to TRBJ1-5; D perhaps matches TRBD1 (6 bases). This CDR3 comprises 18 residues. CDR1 and CDR2 from the germline V gene are LNHDA and SQIVND (reference sequence). V was clipped by 5 bases and J by 0 bases, with 20 bases between them. The CDR3 loop is CASSAVGGSGYSNQPQHF. The DNA for the CDR3 is TGTGCCAGTAGTGCGGTGGGGGGCTCCGGTTATAGCAATCAGCCCCAGCATTTT.

This chain links TRBV6-5 with TRBJ2-1, with 10 bases lining up with TRBD2. The germline V gene has CDR1 MNHEY and CDR2 SVGAGI. Losses at the gene ends were 5 bases for V and 7 bases for J; bases not matched to a gene: 2. The CDR3 spans 13 residues. In DNA, the CDR3 is TGTGCCAGCAGTCAGACTAGCGGGAATGAGCAGTTCTTC. Encoded protein: CASSQTSGNEQFF.

J is TRBJ2-5 and V is TRBV11-2; D might be TRBD1 (6 bases). Trimming took 5 bases from V and 2 from J, leaving 12 bases between them. Germline V gene data show CDR1 as SGHAT and CDR2 as FQNNGV. The CDR3 sequence is 14 residues long. The CDR3 bases are TGTGCCAGCAGCGGCTCCGGGACACAAGAGACCCAGTACTTC. Translation: CASSGSGTQETQYF.

This rearrangement joins TRBV5-6 to TRBJ1-1; TRBD1 is a possible D gene (5 bases). Trimming left V 1 base short and J 5 bases short, with 27 bases between. The CDR3 has 19 amino acids. Germline values: CDR1 SGHDT, CDR2 YYEEEE. CDR3 in DNA: TGTGCCAGCAGCTTGCCTCTCTTTGGACCCAGGGTGGGCGAGACTGAAGCTTTCTTT. Translating it yields CASSLPLFGPRVGETEAFF.

The CDR3 loop reads CASSRLSGEGLREQYF. CDR3 bases: TGCGCCAGCAGCCGACTTAGCGGAGAGGGGCTCCGCGAGCAGTACTTC. The rearrangement joins TRBV4-1 to TRBJ2-7, with a weak D call TRBD2 (6 bases). Trimming took 4 bases from V and 6 from J, leaving 22 bases between them. In germline, CDR1 is MGHRA, CDR2 YSYEKL. The CDR3 is 16 residues long.

This clone was seen a single time. The gene calls are TRBV30 and TRBJ2-3; TRBD1 might be the D (5 bases). CDR1 is GTSNPN, CDR2 SVGIG, per germline (reference sequence). Trimming shortened V by 4 bases and J by 1 base, and 12 bases separated the two germline ends. This CDR3 is built from 14 residues. CDR3 nucleotide sequence: TGTGCCTGGAAAGCAGGGATGGGCACAGATACGCAGTATTTT. This translates into CAWKAGMGTDTQYF.

The J gene is TRBJ2-4, the V gene TRBV11-2; weak D call: TRBD1 (6 bases). Trimming removed 5 bases from V and 3 bases from J, with 14 bases in between. Germline V gives CDR1 SGHAT, CDR2 FQNNGV. There are 15 residues in the CDR3. In nucleotides, the CDR3 is TGTGCCAGCAGCCACCAGGGGTCTGACAAAAACATTCAGTACTTC. Translation gives CASSHQGSDKNIQYF.